This T cell receptor (beta chain) originates from a study of T-cell memory formation after mild COVID-19. Study summary: Clusters were largely donor specific.

On this clonotype: Its antigen is as yet unknown.

Germline CDR1 SGHTA, CDR2 FQGNSA. The CDR3 is made up of 16 amino acids. V gave up 5 bases and J gave up 4 bases; unmatched junction bases: 9. General study results and limits: Contracting clones, day 15 to 85, had balanced CD4/CD8, and later expanders favored CD4+. The appearance of some responding clones in pre-infection memory suggested that cross-reactive memory joined.

Each CDR3 protein gets one entry after TCRdb re-called the 5' RACE reads with MiXCR. This table has roughly 300,000 distinct CDR3 sequences, approximately 8.4% appearing once. The chain combines TRBV7-2 with TRBJ2-3; 10 bases line up with TRBD1. The receptor comes from a man aged 18 to 29 who had mild COVID-19 (a few samples of this study predate the infection). Cell type and time point are not known. Sequencing input: PBMCs or a T cell subset sorted from them (not recorded which). CDR3 protein: CASSNRPGQGPDTQYF. In DNA, the CDR3 is TGTGCCAGCAGCAATCGCCCGGGACAGGGGCCAGATACGCAGTATTTT. The variable domain in full, with the rest retrieved from reference TRBV7-2 and TRBJ2-3, is GAGVSQSPSNKVTEKGKDVELRCDPISGHTALYWYRQSLGQGLEFLIYFQGNSAPDKSGLPSDRFSAERTGGSVSTLTIQRTQQEDSAVYLCASSNRPGQGPDTQYFGPGTRLTVL.